Reported below is one TCR beta chain. The data were obtained in a study of blood T cell repertoires in COVID-19. Clones were sequenced by immunoSEQ multiplex PCR, and TCRdb holds only the in-frame ones, with some missing. The sample holds 60,000 to 80,000 clones, roughly 85% seen once. The sequence derives from a man aged 50 or older with acute or convalescent COVID-19. Material: peripheral blood.

The CDR3 protein is CATSPAGETDTQYF. As DNA, the CDR3 is TGTGCCACCAGTCCCGCCGGGGAAACAGATACGCAGTATTTT. This sequence joins TRBV24-1 and TRBJ2-3; D possibly corresponds to TRBD2 (5 bases). Germline V lookup: CDR1 KGHDR, CDR2 SFDVKD. Trimming stripped 6 bases from V and 3 bases from J, with 12 bases between. The CDR3 consists of 14 residues.